A selection of T cell receptor beta chains follows, all from one sample in a study of blood T cell repertoires in COVID-19. Repertoires were generated with immunoSEQ multiplex PCR, while TCRdb's copy carries only in-frame clones and drops some. The data show 15,000 to 16,000 clones, about 80% seen once. The sequenced sample consisted of peripheral blood. These receptors originate from a man aged 65 to 79 with active or convalescent COVID-19. CDR3s include the opening cysteine and the closing phenylalanine or tryptophan. Fields, in order: V gene, D gene, clone size, J gene, CDR3 DNA, CDR3 protein. The D gene is left open where the match is weak. Rows give clone size only sometimes, using once, few, many, or a class for an expanded clone.

V: TRBV19; D: .; size: .; J: TRBJ2-5; DNA: TGTGCCAGTAGTATAGCGGCCCAGGGGCCGGAGACCCAGTACTTC; CDR3: CASSIAAQGPETQYF
V: TRBV5-1; D: .; size: .; J: TRBJ2-1; DNA: TGCGCCAGCAGCATCGGGCCGGAGGCTGAGCAGTTCTTC; CDR3: CASSIGPEAEQFF
V: TRBV29-1; D: TRBD2; size: .; J: TRBJ2-5; DNA: TGCAGCGGGCAGCTGCGCGGGGGGGCCGCAGAGACCCAGTACTTC; CDR3: CSGQLRGGAAETQYF
V: TRBV24-1; D: TRBD2; size: .; J: TRBJ2-7; DNA: TGTGCCACCAGTGATCCGTCCGGGACTAGACCCTACGAGCAGTACTTC; CDR3: CATSDPSGTRPYEQYF
V: TRBV2; D: TRBD2; size: .; J: TRBJ2-1; DNA: TGTGCCAGCAGTGATTCGGGACTAGCGGGAGTTGGGCAGTTCTTC; CDR3: CASSDSGLAGVGQFF
V: TRBV5-5; D: TRBD1; size: .; J: TRBJ1-2; DNA: TGTGCCAGCAGCTTGGATGGACAGGGTCGGATGGGCTACACCTTC; CDR3: CASSLDGQGRMGYTF
V: TRBV2; D: .; size: .; J: TRBJ2-5; DNA: TGTGCCAGCAGTGAAGCGCTTGCAGGGCAGGGGTTCCAAGAGACCCAGTACTTC; CDR3: CASSEALAGQGFQETQYF
V: TRBV7-6; D: TRBD2; size: .; J: TRBJ2-3; DNA: TGTGCCAGCAGCTTAGAGGGCGGGAGGGCCGCAAATACGCAGTATTTT; CDR3: CASSLEGGRAANTQYF
V: TRBV4-2; D: TRBD1; size: .; J: TRBJ1-1; DNA: TGTGCCAGCAGCCCTCGGGGCAGGGGGGCTTACACTGAAGCTTTCTTT; CDR3: CASSPRGRGAYTEAFF
V: TRBV6-2/TRBV6-3; D: TRBD1; size: few; J: TRBJ1-5; DNA: TGTGCCAGCAGCCAGGGGGCTTTGAGGTCTAGCAATCAGCCCCAGCATTTT; CDR3: CASSQGALRSSNQPQHF
V: TRBV27; D: TRBD2; size: few; J: TRBJ2-5; DNA: TGTGCCAGCAGTTTATTCCCGACTAGCGGGAGCGGAGTGGGAGAGACCCAGTACTTC; CDR3: CASSLFPTSGSGVGETQYF
V: TRBV6-5; D: .; size: .; J: TRBJ1-5; DNA: TGTGCCAGCAGTTACGCAGGGGATCAGCCCCAGCATTTT; CDR3: CASSYAGDQPQHF
V: TRBV6-2/TRBV6-3; D: TRBD1; size: .; J: TRBJ1-6; DNA: TGTGCCAGCAGTTCGGATAACAGGGGTAGGGGTTCACCCCTCCACTTT; CDR3: CASSSDNRGRGSPLHF
V: TRBV10-3; D: .; size: .; J: TRBJ1-1; DNA: TGTGCCACCCGGTGGGCCGGTAAGAACACTGAAGCTTTCTTT; CDR3: CATRWAGKNTEAFF
V: TRBV10-1; D: TRBD1; size: .; J: TRBJ1-5; DNA: TGCGCCAGCAGATTCCGGGACAGGGGGCTCGGTCAGCCCCAGCATTTT; CDR3: CASRFRDRGLGQPQHF
V: TRBV28; D: .; size: .; J: TRBJ1-3; DNA: TGTGCCAGTCAAGAACGGGGATGGACCGGAAACACCATATATTTT; CDR3: CASQERGWTGNTIYF
V: TRBV15; D: .; size: .; J: TRBJ1-1; DNA: TGTGCCACCAGCAGAGACGGGATCATACTCACTGAAGCTTTCTTT; CDR3: CATSRDGIILTEAFF
V: TRBV5-1; D: .; size: .; J: TRBJ2-3; DNA: TGCGCCAGCAGCTTGGCATCCTTAGGGGGCACAGATACGCAGTATTTT; CDR3: CASSLASLGGTDTQYF
V: TRBV3-1/TRBV3-2; D: TRBD1; size: .; J: TRBJ1-2; DNA: TGTGCCAGCAGCCACAAGGGACAGGGGCTCTATGGCTACACCTTC; CDR3: CASSHKGQGLYGYTF
V: TRBV6-5; D: TRBD1; size: .; J: TRBJ2-7; DNA: TGTGCCAGCAGTTCAAGGGACAGGGTGCGCGAGCAGTACTTC; CDR3: CASSSRDRVREQYF
V: TRBV24-1; D: TRBD1; size: .; J: TRBJ2-5; DNA: TGTGCCACCAGTGACCGACGAACAGGGGGTGGTGAGACCCAGTACTTC; CDR3: CATSDRRTGGGETQYF
V: TRBV4-3; D: .; size: .; J: TRBJ2-2; DNA: TGCGCCAGCGGCGACAAGGTCGGGGAGCTGTTTTTT; CDR3: CASGDKVGELFF
V: TRBV5-1; D: .; size: .; J: TRBJ1-1; DNA: TGCGCCAGCAGCTTGGGAGGGAACACTGAAGCTTTCTTT; CDR3: CASSLGGNTEAFF
V: TRBV6-5; D: .; size: .; J: TRBJ1-3; DNA: TGTGCCAGCACCGAAAGGCGGCTCTCTGGAAACACCATATATTTT; CDR3: CASTERRLSGNTIYF
V: TRBV28; D: TRBD1; size: .; J: TRBJ2-2; DNA: TGTGCCAGCACCCTAGGGGCAGGGGGCACCGGGGAGCTGTTTTTT; CDR3: CASTLGAGGTGELFF
V: TRBV25-1; D: TRBD1; size: .; J: TRBJ1-2; DNA: TGTGCCAGCAGTGGCTGGCAGGGGGGAGTTAACTATGGCTACACCTTC; CDR3: CASSGWQGGVNYGYTF
V: TRBV11-2; D: TRBD2; size: few; J: TRBJ2-1; DNA: TGTGCCAGCAGCCCTAGAAGCGGGAGCGGGGAGTACAATGAGCAGTTCTTC; CDR3: CASSPRSGSGEYNEQFF
V: TRBV19; D: TRBD2; size: .; J: TRBJ2-1; DNA: TGTGCCAGTAGTGTTGTAGCGGGAGGCAGGAATGAGCAGTTCTTC; CDR3: CASSVVAGGRNEQFF
V: TRBV27; D: TRBD1; size: .; J: TRBJ2-7; DNA: TGTGCCAGCAGTTTAAAAAGGACAGGGAGGTACGAGCAGTACTTC; CDR3: CASSLKRTGRYEQYF
V: TRBV6-5; D: .; size: .; J: TRBJ2-5; DNA: TGTGCCAGCAGCCGCGGACACTACCAAGAGACCCAGTACTTC; CDR3: CASSRGHYQETQYF
V: TRBV29-1; D: .; size: few; J: TRBJ2-2; DNA: TGCAGCGCAAGCGGTCCGGCCTCTGACACCGGGGAGCTGTTTTTT; CDR3: CSASGPASDTGELFF
V: TRBV5-1; D: TRBD1; size: .; J: TRBJ2-1; DNA: TGCGCCAGCAGCAGGCCCGGGACAGGGCTCAATGAGCAGTTCTTC; CDR3: CASSRPGTGLNEQFF
V: TRBV14; D: TRBD1; size: .; J: TRBJ1-6; DNA: TGTGCCAGCAGCCAGTCAAAGAGGGACAGAAGCTCCTATAATTCACCCCTCCACTTT; CDR3: CASSQSKRDRSSYNSPLHF